The next 31 T cell receptor beta chains were all read from a single sample in a study of molecular identifiers for immune sequencing clone quantification. TCRdb re-analysed the PCR reads in MiXCR, keeping a single row per CDR3 protein. The sample shows hundreds of thousands of distinct CDR3 sequences, 25% of them seen only once. The sample taken for sequencing was naive CD8+ T cells from blood, with Jurkat cell RNA spiked in. Subset denoted: FACS-sorted CD8+CD4-CCR7+CD45RA+ naive T cells. Receptors were obtained from a human donor in good health. Some libraries in this study had Jurkat cell RNA spiked in.

This clonotype was counted ten times or more. V usage is TRBV19 and J usage is TRBJ2-7; no reliable D call. The CDR3 extends over 13 amino acids. Per the germline V gene, CDR1 is LNHDA and CDR2 is SQIVND (reference sequence). Trimming stripped 3 bases from V and 4 bases from J, with 10 bases between. CDR3 sequence: CASSISVGYEQYF. Written as DNA, the CDR3 is TGTGCCAGTAGTATTTCGGTCGGATACGAGCAGTACTTC.

This clonotype was detected a few times. The J gene is TRBJ2-1, the V gene TRBV4-3; D perhaps matches TRBD2 (5 bases). Trimming left V 0 bases short and J 0 bases short, with 9 bases between. Germline V lookup: CDR1 LGHNA, CDR2 YSLEER. This CDR3 has 16 amino acids. The CDR3 DNA is TGCGCCAGCAGCCAAGATGAGGGCAGCTCCTACAATGAGCAGTTCTTC. It translates to CASSQDEGSSYNEQFF.

This clonotype has a count of ten or more. The chain employs TRBV7-9 and TRBJ2-5; TRBD2 is a possible D gene (6 bases). This CDR3 is built from 15 residues. Trimming removed 2 bases at V and 1 base at J, with 11 bases between. Germline V gene sequence: CDR1 SEHNR, CDR2 FQNEAQ (reference sequence). The chain's CDR3 is CASSLPRDLQETQYF. The CDR3 DNA reads TGTGCCAGCAGCTTACCGCGGGACCTCCAAGAGACCCAGTACTTC.

This clonotype was detected only a few times. The V gene is TRBV19, the J gene TRBJ1-6; 9 bases agree with TRBD1. The germline CDR1 and CDR2 sequences are LNHDA and SQIVND (reference sequence). V lost 11 bases, J lost 10 bases, and 9 bases stayed unmatched. The CDR3 has 13 residues. The CDR3 region is CAGNRGPRSPLHF. DNA of the CDR3: TGTGCCGGCAACAGGGGGCCGCGCTCACCCCTCCACTTT.

This chain connects TRBV7-9 to TRBJ2-5, with 7 bases that match TRBD1. CDR1 is SEHNR and CDR2 is FQNEAQ in the germline V gene (reference sequence). J lost 5 bases, V lost 5 bases, and 11 bases had no gene match. The CDR3 runs 15 residues. The CDR3 loop reads CASSISQGVGETQYF. In DNA form, the CDR3 reads TGTGCCAGCAGCATAAGTCAGGGGGTTGGGGAGACCCAGTACTTC.

This clonotype was recorded many times. V usage is TRBV12-3 or TRBV12-4 and J usage is TRBJ2-7; unclear D gene. Trimming removed 0 bases at V and 1 base at J, with 10 bases between. This CDR3 has 15 residues. DNA for the CDR3: TGTGCCAGCAGTTTAGCGCCCCCCCGATCCTACGAGCAGTACTTC. The encoded protein is CASSLAPPRSYEQYF.

This clonotype was observed a few times. The chain couples TRBV19 to TRBJ2-1; D gene unclear. The V end lost 3 bases, the J end lost 3 bases, and 15 bases lay between the germline ends. CDR3 length: 16 residues. Germline V gene sequence: CDR1 LNHDA, CDR2 SQIVND (reference sequence). The CDR3 region has the DNA TGTGCCAGTAGTATCGACACCCCTGGCTTCTACAATGAGCAGTTCTTC. It encodes CASSIDTPGFYNEQFF.

Concerning this clonotype itself: The CDR3 ends on some other residue instead of the conserved phenylalanine or tryptophan, so this is likely a read error. The chain combines TRBV7-6 with TRBJ2-5; 10 positions agree with TRBD2. Germline V gene lookup returns CDR1 SGHVS and CDR2 FNYEAQ. This CDR3 spans 15 amino acids. Trimming at V came to 6 bases and at J to 2 bases, leaving 6 bases not matched to a gene. This chain's CDR3 is CASSYSGGPQETQYS. The DNA of the CDR3 is TGTGCCAGCAGTTATAGCGGGGGGCCTCAAGAGACCCAGTACTCC.

This clonotype occurred many times. This chain links TRBV9 with TRBJ2-4; D is undetermined. The CDR3 runs to 12 residues. V shed 3 bases and J shed 5 bases, with 6 bases lying between them. Per the germline V gene, CDR1 is SGDLS and CDR2 is YYNGEE. In DNA form, the CDR3 reads TGTGCCAGCAGCGGACCCGAAAACATTCAGTACTTC. Its protein product is CASSGPENIQYF.

In this sample, this clonotype turned up many times. This chain links TRBV11-2 with TRBJ2-7; D gene uncertain. The CDR3 runs to 13 residues. Between the trimmed V and J ends, which lost 2 bases and 0 bases, there was a span of 5 bases. Germline V gene data show CDR1 as SGHAT and CDR2 as FQNNGV. The CDR3 loop reads CASSLLVSYEQYF. In DNA, the CDR3 is TGTGCCAGCAGCTTACTAGTCTCCTACGAGCAGTACTTC. Full variable domain (outside the CDR3, taken from reference TRBV11-2 and TRBJ2-7): EAGVAQSPRYKIIEKRQSVAFWCNPISGHATLYWYQQILGQGPKLLIQFQNNGVVDDSQLPKDRFSAERLKGVDSTLKIQPAKLEDSAVYLCASSLLVSYEQYFGPGTRLTVT.

This clonotype turned up a few times. The CDR3 is CASTPARGALHF. The CDR3 DNA follows: TGTGCCAGTACCCCGGCCCGGGGGGCCCTCCACTTT. The J gene is TRBJ1-6, the V gene TRBV19; possible D gene TRBD1, 5 bases. The CDR3 covers 12 residues. The V end was cut by 7 bases, the J end by 14 bases, with 15 bases between. Germline lookup yields CDR1 LNHDA and CDR2 SQIVND (reference sequence).

Ten or more counts support this clonotype. The chain joins TRBV10-3 to TRBJ1-5; TRBD1 might be the D (6 bases). Germline V gene sequence: CDR1 ENHRY, CDR2 SYGVKD. This CDR3 has 13 amino acids. The V gene lost 3 bases and the J gene lost 6 bases, with 9 bases spanning the gap. The DNA for the CDR3 is TGTGCCATCAGTGAAGGGGGGAGTCAGCCCCAGCATTTT. Translating gives CAISEGGSQPQHF.

The V gene is TRBV11-1, the J gene TRBJ2-7; D is undetermined. Germline values: CDR1 SGHAT, CDR2 FQDESV (reference sequence). The CDR3 is 13 amino acids. The CDR3 loop reads CPPGPAGRWEQYF. The CDR3 DNA follows: TGTCCTCCTGGCCCCGCCGGCAGATGGGAGCAGTACTTC.

Points on this clonotype: A much more abundant neighbour one base away suggests this may be a read error. This sequence joins TRBV12-3 or TRBV12-4 and TRBJ1-1; the D gene is possibly TRBD1 (5 bases). The germline V and J ends were trimmed by 0 bases and 1 base, with 15 bases remaining between them. The CDR3 length is 17 residues. The CDR3 protein is CASSLAPPGRKNTEAFF. In nucleotides, the CDR3 is TGTGCCAGCAGTTTAGCGCCCCCAGGGAGGAAGAACACTGAAGCTTTCTTT.

Notes on this clonotype: Just one base apart from a much larger clone, this may be a read error. Because the CDR3 is missing its conserved closing phenylalanine or tryptophan, this is likely a read error. The chain is built from TRBV29-1 and TRBJ2-7; possibly TRBD1 for D (5 bases). CDR3 length equals 13 residues. V lost 6 bases to trimming and J lost 3 bases, with 15 bases between them. CDR1 is SQVTM and CDR2 is ANQGSEA in the germline V gene. CDR3 in DNA: TGCAGCGTAGCACCCCCAGGGTACTACGAGCAGTACCTC. Its translation: CSVAPPGYYEQYL.

CDR3 in DNA: TGTGCCTGGGCCCCGGGACAGGGGTGGAACGAGCAGTACTTC. As protein: CAWAPGQGWNEQYF. The J gene is TRBJ2-7, the V gene TRBV30; 10 bases fit TRBD1. The ends lost 5 bases at V and 5 bases at J; junction bases unmatched: 9. Germline V gene sequence: CDR1 GTSNPN, CDR2 SVGIG (reference sequence). The CDR3 consists of 14 residues.

This sequence joins TRBV19 and TRBJ1-5; no firm D call. CDR3 length equals 13 residues. V was trimmed by 10 bases and J by 3 bases, leaving 13 bases between them. CDR1 is LNHDA and CDR2 is SQIVND in the germline V gene (reference sequence). The CDR3 DNA is TGTGCCACCGGCGATTCCCTCAATCAGCCCCAGCATTTT. Translation gives CATGDSLNQPQHF.

This clonotype occurred many times. The rearrangement uses TRBV28 and TRBJ2-5; D remains ambiguous. V was clipped by 2 bases and J by 4 bases, with 14 bases between them. The CDR3 sequence is 15 residues long. Germline CDR1 MDHEN, CDR2 SYDVKM. CDR3 protein: CASSLTTYPAETQYF. CDR3 bases: TGTGCCAGCAGTTTAACGACTTACCCGGCAGAGACCCAGTACTTC. The full variable domain, with the rest looked up from reference TRBV28 and TRBJ2-5, is DVKVTQSSRYLVKRTGEKVFLECVQDMDHENMFWYRQDPGLGLRLIYFSYDVKMKEKGDIPEGYSVSREKKERFSLILESASTNQTSMYLCASSLTTYPAETQYFGPGTRLLVL.

On this clonotype itself: One end of the junction does not line up with germline, which may come from a read error. The gene calls are TRBV10-3 and TRBJ2-1; D perhaps matches TRBD2 (5 bases). Germline V CDR1 and CDR2: ENHRY, SYGVKD. The CDR3 is 15 amino acids. CDR3 protein: CATSEATSSYNEQFF. The CDR3 bases are TGTGCCACCAGTGAGGCTACTAGCTCCTACAATGAGCAGTTCTTC.

This clonotype was counted at least ten times. The chain recombines TRBV28 with TRBJ2-1; D is unresolved. V lost 2 bases, J lost 12 bases, and 17 bases lay in between. Germline-derived CDR1 and CDR2 are MDHEN and SYDVKM. CDR3 length: 14 residues. CDR3 in DNA: TGTGCCAGCAGTTTACCCCTGAGAGGCCGCGGGCAGTTCTTC. Its translation: CASSLPLRGRGQFF.

This clonotype was counted a few times. The chain couples TRBV4-3 to TRBJ2-7; D gene uncertain. Trimming removed 0 bases from V and 3 bases from J, with 12 bases in between. This CDR3 is 15 amino acids long. The germline V gene encodes CDR1 LGHNA and CDR2 YSLEER. The CDR3 DNA reads TGCGCCAGCAGCCAAGATTCGGCAGCGCACTACGAGCAGTACTTC. This encodes CASSQDSAAHYEQYF.

This clonotype was counted a few times. This rearrangement joins TRBV6-2 or TRBV6-3 to TRBJ2-2; D is ambiguous. The CDR3 runs to 13 residues. The V end lost 2 bases, the J end lost 7 bases, and 8 bases lay between the germline ends. Germline loops: CDR1 MNHEY, CDR2 SVGEGT. The CDR3: CASSYGGVGELFF. Written as DNA, the CDR3 is TGTGCCAGCAGTTACGGTGGCGTCGGGGAGCTGTTTTTT.

This clonotype was observed at least ten times. The chain is built from TRBV6-1 and TRBJ1-1; the D gene is possibly TRBD1 (5 bases). The length of the CDR3 is 16 residues. Germline V CDR1 and CDR2: MNHNS, SASEGT. V lost 6 bases, J lost 4 bases, and 21 bases lay in between. CDR3 sequence: CASSEGTSIWATEAFF. As DNA, the CDR3 is TGTGCCAGCAGCGAGGGGACTTCGATATGGGCCACTGAAGCTTTCTTT.

This clonotype was seen ten or more times. J is TRBJ1-5 and V is TRBV7-9; D uncertain. The length of the CDR3 is 13 residues. CDR1 is SEHNR, CDR2 FQNEAQ, per germline (reference sequence). The V and J ends lost 0 bases and 7 bases respectively, with 7 bases between them. The CDR3 spells CASSLADWQPQHF. For the CDR3, the DNA is TGTGCCAGCAGCTTAGCGGATTGGCAGCCCCAGCATTTT.

The rearrangement uses TRBV10-3 and TRBJ1-1; D is perhaps TRBD1 (5 bases). The germline CDR1 and CDR2 sequences are ENHRY and SYGVKD. The CDR3 runs 15 residues. Trimming left V 2 bases short and J 0 bases short, with 10 bases between. The CDR3 here is CAISETGQVNTEAFF. The CDR3 nucleotides are TGTGCCATCAGTGAGACAGGACAAGTGAACACTGAAGCTTTCTTT.

This clonotype was recorded at least ten times. The chain combines TRBV5-4 with TRBJ2-3; D is undetermined. Germline V gene data show CDR1 as SGHNT and CDR2 as YYREEE (reference sequence). V was pared by 0 bases and J by 2 bases, with 10 bases between. The CDR3 totals 15 residues. CDR3 nucleotide sequence: TGTGCCAGCAGCTTGGACACCCAAAACACAGATACGCAGTATTTT. It is translated as CASSLDTQNTDTQYF.

The chain joins TRBV19 to TRBJ2-7; no clear D. Germline-derived CDR1 and CDR2 are LNHDA and SQIVND (reference sequence). The CDR3 has 13 amino acids. V gave up 9 bases and J gave up 0 bases, with 12 bases separating them. CDR3 in amino acids: CASRPENSYEQYF. CDR3 in DNA: TGTGCCAGCCGACCGGAAAACTCCTACGAGCAGTACTTC. Looking up the rest from reference TRBV19 and TRBJ2-7 gives the full variable domain: DGGITQSPKYLFRKEGQNVTLSCEQNLNHDAMYWYRQDPGQGLRLIYYSQIVNDFQKGDIAEGYSVSREKKESFPLTVTSAQKNPTAFYLCASRPENSYEQYFGPGTRLTVT.

This clonotype was counted many times. V usage is TRBV21-1 and J usage is TRBJ2-7; TRBD2 is the table's D call, not checked against the DNA. TRBV21-1 is a listed pseudogene. The CDR3 sequence is 16 residues long. The DNA for the CDR3 is TGTGCCAGCATCTGCCGGGGCCCTCCCTACTCCTACGAGCAGTACTTC. It specifies CASICRGPPYSYEQYF.

This clonotype came up a few times. CDR3 loop: CASSKGDRQSDTQYF. DNA for the CDR3: TGTGCCAGCAGCAAAGGGGACAGGCAGTCAGATACGCAGTATTTT. V and J are TRBV21-1 and TRBJ2-3; the table's D call, TRBD1, has no DNA check behind it. TRBV21-1 is described as a pseudogene. The CDR3 consists of 15 residues.

The V call is TRBV30, the J call TRBJ1-4, with D perhaps TRBD1 (6 bases). This CDR3 contains 14 residues. The germline CDR1 and CDR2 sequences are GTSNPN and SVGIG (reference sequence). Trimming removed 4 bases at V and 4 bases at J, with 13 bases between. The CDR3 sequence: CAWMDEDSNEKLFF. In DNA, the CDR3 is TGTGCCTGGATGGACGAGGACAGTAATGAAAAACTGTTTTTT.

This clonotype came up a few times. The V gene is TRBV27, the J gene TRBJ2-7; D may be TRBD1 (6 bases). In germline, CDR1 is MNHEY, CDR2 SMNVEV (reference sequence). This CDR3 region has 15 residues. The V gene lost 2 bases and the J gene lost 0 bases, with 11 bases spanning the gap. The CDR3 region is CASSLGGAPSYEQYF. The CDR3, as DNA: TGTGCCAGCAGTTTAGGGGGCGCCCCCTCCTACGAGCAGTACTTC.